The sample holds a few counts of the clone carrying this T cell receptor beta chain. As yet, its antigen is unknown. The individuals who served as donors were healthy Caucasians living in Russia, aged about 6 to 100. The use of a sample-barcoded 5' primer and a J-beta primer mix characterized a second PCR of about 7 to 12 cycles. Individual samples furnished no less than 2.5 million CDR3-containing paired-end reads apiece. TCRdb recomputed calls from the 5' RACE reads with MiXCR, one row per CDR3 protein. The sample lists under 750,000 distinct CDR3 sequences, around half occurring once. The sample is drawn from a study of blood T cells in healthy people across ages. General study findings and limits: TCR beta diversity per million T cells fell roughly linearly with age.

This CDR3 contains 15 residues. Between the trimmed V and J ends, which lost 2 bases and 2 bases, there was a span of 13 bases. Germline CDR1 reads MNHNY; CDR2 reads SVGAGI (reference sequence). This TCR was recovered from a man older than 75 in good health. Sequences were obtained from blood. The chain uses TRBV6-6 and TRBJ2-7; D uncertain. The CDR3 loop reads CASSYQVSQAYEQYF. The CDR3 nucleotides are TGTGCCAGCAGTTACCAAGTAAGCCAAGCCTACGAGCAGTACTTC.